The sequence of this T cell receptor (beta chain) was determined in a study of blood T cell repertoires in COVID-19. Study summary: Specimens from acute and convalescent COVID-19 originated in the United States, Italy and Spain.

Original analysis: Amplification of reference gene primers provided the estimated nucleated cell counts. The repertoire was sequenced with immunoSEQ multiplex PCR; TCRdb's copy has only in-frame clones and lacks some. The DNA gave D and trimming, while V, J and clone size come from that table. The top ten hold roughly 1.2% of the sample, which has about 130,000 clones, roughly 88% seen once. There are a few counts of this clone. Trimming took 2 bases from V and 5 from J, leaving 10 bases between them. This CDR3 contains 14 residues. Germline V CDR1 and CDR2: MNHNY, SVGAGI (reference sequence). The sequencing sample was made of peripheral blood. V usage is TRBV6-6 and J usage is TRBJ1-5; D is perhaps TRBD1 (5 bases). The receptor was isolated from a woman older than 75 with acute or convalescent COVID-19. CDR3 sequence reads: CASSYPEGDQPQHF. CDR3 nucleotide sequence: TGTGCCAGCAGTTACCCTGAAGGGGATCAGCCCCAGCATTTT.